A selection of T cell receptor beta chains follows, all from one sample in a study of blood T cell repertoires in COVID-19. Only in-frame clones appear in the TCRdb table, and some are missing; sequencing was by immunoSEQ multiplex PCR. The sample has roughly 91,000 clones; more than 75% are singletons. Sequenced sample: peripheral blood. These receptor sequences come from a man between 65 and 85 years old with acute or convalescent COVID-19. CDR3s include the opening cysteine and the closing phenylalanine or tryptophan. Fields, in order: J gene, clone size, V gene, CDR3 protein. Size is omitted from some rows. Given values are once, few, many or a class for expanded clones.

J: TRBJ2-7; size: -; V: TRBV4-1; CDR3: CASSQEVTSGYEQYF
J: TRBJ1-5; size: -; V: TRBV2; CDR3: CASSEGRGGQPQHF
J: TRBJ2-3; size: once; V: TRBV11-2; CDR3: CASSFQGAPDTQYF
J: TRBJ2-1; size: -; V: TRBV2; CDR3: CASTNRNEQFF
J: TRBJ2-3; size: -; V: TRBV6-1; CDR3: CASSEYSSGDTQYF
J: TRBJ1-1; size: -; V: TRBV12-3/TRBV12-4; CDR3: CASSRQNTEAFF
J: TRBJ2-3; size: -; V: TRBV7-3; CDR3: CASSQRQGAGTDTQYF
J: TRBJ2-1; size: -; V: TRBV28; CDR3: CASWERQGEQFF
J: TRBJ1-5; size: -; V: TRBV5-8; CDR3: CASSSNSRGLNQPQHF
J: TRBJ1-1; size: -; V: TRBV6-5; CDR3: CASNIQGNTEAFF
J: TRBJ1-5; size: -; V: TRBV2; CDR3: CASSEGRGSLTQPQHF
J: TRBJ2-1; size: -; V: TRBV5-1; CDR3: CASSLTSGVYNEQFF
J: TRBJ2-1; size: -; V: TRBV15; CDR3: CATSSIFQGQGNEQFF
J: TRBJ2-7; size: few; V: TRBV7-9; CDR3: CASSPDSSYEQYF
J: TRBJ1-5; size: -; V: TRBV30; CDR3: CAWSQREDQPQHF
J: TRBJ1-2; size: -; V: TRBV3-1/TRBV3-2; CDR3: CASSQFQGDGYTF
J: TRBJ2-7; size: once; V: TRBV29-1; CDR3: CSVLGTSGEQYF
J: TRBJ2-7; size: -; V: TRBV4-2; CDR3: CASSQVALRYEQYF
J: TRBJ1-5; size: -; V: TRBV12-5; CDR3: CASAPPGDQPQHF
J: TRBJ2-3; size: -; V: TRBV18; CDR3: CASSLDTPSTDTQYF
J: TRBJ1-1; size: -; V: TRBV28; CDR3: CASNGRNTEAFF
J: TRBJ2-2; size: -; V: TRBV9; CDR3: CASSVGETGELFF
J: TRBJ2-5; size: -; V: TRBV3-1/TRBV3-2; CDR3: CASSHSGRVGNQETQYF
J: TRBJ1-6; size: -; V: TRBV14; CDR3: CASSQDRQYNSPLHF
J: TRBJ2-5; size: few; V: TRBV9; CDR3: CASSVGGTSEETQYF
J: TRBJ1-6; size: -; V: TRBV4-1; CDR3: CASSQEGLSPLHF
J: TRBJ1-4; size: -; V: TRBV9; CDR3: CASSVGGGSEKLFF
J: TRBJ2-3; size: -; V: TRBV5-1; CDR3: CASSSQGGRIPDTQYF
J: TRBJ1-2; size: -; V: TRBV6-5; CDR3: CASAAGANYGYTF
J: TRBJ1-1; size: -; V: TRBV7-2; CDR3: CASSSGQSYNTEAFF
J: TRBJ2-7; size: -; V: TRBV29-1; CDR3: CSAQDRRAYEQYF
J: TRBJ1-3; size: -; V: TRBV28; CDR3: CASSPYLERSSGNTIYF
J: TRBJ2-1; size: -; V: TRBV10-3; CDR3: CAISRQIEEGNEQFF
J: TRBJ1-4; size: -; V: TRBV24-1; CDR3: CATSDPSEKLFF
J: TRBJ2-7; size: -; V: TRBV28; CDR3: CASNTLFTGEVHEQYF
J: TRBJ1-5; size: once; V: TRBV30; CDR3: CAWSNQGDQPQHF
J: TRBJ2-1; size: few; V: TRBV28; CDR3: CASSPLSGRPYNEQFF
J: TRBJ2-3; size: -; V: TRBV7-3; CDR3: CASSLTSVSTDTQYF
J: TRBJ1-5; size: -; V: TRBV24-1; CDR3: CATRRDTNQPQHF
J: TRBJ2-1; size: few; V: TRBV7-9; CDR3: CASSADLGTGFYNEQFF
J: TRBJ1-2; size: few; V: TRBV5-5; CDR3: CASSSGLHYGYTF